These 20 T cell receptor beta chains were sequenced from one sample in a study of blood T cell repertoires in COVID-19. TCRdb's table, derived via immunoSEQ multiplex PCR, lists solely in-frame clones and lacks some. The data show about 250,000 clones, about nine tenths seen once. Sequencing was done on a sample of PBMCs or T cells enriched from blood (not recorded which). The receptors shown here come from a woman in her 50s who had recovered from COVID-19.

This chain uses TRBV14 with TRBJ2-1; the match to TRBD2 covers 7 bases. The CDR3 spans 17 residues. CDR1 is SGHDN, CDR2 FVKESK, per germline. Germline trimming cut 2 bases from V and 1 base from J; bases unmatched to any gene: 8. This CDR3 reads CASSQSPRGTSYNEQFF. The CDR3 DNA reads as TGTGCCAGCAGCCAAAGCCCGCGGGGGACGTCCTACAATGAGCAGTTCTTC.

For the CDR3, the DNA is TGCAGCGTTGAAGTAGTAAAAGCCTACAATGAGCAGTTCTTC. Translated, it gives CSVEVVKAYNEQFF. This chain joins TRBV29-1 and TRBJ2-1; no clear D. Germline V gene sequence: CDR1 SQVTM, CDR2 ANQGSEA. The germline V and J ends were trimmed by 1 base and 2 bases, with 9 bases remaining between them. CDR3 length: 14 amino acids.

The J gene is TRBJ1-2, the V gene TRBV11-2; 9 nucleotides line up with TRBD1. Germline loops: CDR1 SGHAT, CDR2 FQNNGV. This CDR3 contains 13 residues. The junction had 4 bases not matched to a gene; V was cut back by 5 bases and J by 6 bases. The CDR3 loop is CASSVQGADGYTF. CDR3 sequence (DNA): TGTGCCAGCAGCGTACAGGGGGCTGATGGCTACACCTTC.

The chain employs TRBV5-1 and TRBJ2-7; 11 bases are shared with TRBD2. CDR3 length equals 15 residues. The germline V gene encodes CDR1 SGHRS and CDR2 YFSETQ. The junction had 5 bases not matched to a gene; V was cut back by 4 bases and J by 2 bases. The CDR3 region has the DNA TGCGCCAGCAGCCCCGGACTAGCGGGCACCTACGAGCAGTACTTC. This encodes CASSPGLAGTYEQYF.

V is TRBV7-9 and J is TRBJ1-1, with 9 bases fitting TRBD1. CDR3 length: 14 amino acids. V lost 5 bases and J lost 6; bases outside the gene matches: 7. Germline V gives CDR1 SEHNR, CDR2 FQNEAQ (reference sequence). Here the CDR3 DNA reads TGTGCCAGCAGCGATACAGGGGGCGTATCTGAAGCTTTCTTT. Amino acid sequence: CASSDTGGVSEAFF.

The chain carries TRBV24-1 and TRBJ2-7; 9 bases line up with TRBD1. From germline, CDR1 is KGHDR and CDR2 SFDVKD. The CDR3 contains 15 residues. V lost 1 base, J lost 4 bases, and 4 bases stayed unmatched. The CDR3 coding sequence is TGTGCCACCAGTGATTTCACAGGGGGCAAATACGAGCAGTACTTC. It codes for CATSDFTGGKYEQYF.

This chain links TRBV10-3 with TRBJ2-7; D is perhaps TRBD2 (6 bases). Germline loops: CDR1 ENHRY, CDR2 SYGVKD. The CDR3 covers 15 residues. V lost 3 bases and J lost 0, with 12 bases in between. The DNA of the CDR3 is TGTGCCATCAGTGATCCCGGGAGAGACTCCTACGAGCAGTACTTC. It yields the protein CAISDPGRDSYEQYF.

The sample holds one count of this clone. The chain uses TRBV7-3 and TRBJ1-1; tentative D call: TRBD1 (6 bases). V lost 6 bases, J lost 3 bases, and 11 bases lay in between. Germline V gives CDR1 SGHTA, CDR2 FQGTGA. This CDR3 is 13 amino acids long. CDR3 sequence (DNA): TGTGCCAGCAGGAGACAGGAGTACACTGAAGCTTTCTTT. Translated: CASRRQEYTEAFF.

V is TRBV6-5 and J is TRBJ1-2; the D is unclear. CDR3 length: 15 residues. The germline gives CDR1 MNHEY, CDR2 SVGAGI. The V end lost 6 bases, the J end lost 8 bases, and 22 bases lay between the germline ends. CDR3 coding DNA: TGTGCCAGCAGCTTTCTAGCTCCCCCGAAGGTAGGCTACACCTTC. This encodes CASSFLAPPKVGYTF.

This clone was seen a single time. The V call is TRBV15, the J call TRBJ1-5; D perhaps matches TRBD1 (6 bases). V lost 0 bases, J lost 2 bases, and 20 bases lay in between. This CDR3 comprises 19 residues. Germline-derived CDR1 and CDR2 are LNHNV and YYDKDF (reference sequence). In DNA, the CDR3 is TGTGCCACCAGCAGAGATCTGGGGGCACGGACTGGGGGCAATCAGCCCCAGCATTTT. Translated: CATSRDLGARTGGNQPQHF.

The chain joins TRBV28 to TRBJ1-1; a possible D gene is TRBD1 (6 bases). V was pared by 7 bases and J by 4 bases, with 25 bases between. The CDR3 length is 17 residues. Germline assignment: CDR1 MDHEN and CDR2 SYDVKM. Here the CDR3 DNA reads TGTGCCAGCACCCATGCTGTGGGCCCGAGAGGGGGCACTGAAGCTTTCTTT. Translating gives CASTHAVGPRGGTEAFF.

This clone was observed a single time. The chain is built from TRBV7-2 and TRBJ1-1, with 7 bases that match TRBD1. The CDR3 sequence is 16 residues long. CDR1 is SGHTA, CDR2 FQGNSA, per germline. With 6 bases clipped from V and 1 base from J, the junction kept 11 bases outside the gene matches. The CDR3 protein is CASSRDGGTANTEAFF. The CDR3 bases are TGTGCCAGCAGTCGTGACGGCGGGACAGCGAACACTGAAGCTTTCTTT.

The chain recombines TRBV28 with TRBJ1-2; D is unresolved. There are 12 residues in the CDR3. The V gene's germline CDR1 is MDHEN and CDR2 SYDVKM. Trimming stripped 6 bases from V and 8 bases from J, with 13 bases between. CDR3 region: CASRVTARGYTF. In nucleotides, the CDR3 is TGTGCCAGCAGGGTGACGGCCAGGGGCTACACCTTC.

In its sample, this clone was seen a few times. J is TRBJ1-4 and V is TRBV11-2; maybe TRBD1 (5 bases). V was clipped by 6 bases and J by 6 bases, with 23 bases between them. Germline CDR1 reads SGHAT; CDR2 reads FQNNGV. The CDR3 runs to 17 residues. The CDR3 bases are TGTGCCAGCAGATCATTACGGGGAGGGGTTCTCGATGAAAAACTGTTTTTT. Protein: CASRSLRGGVLDEKLFF.

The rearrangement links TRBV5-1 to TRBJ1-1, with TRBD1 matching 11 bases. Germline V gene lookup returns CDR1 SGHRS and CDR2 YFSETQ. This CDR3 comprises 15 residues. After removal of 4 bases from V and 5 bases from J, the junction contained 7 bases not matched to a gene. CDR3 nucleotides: TGCGCCAGCAGCAGCGGACAGGGGGCTTTTACTGAAGCTTTCTTT. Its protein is CASSSGQGAFTEAFF.

CDR3 region: CASSSPGPGFWDGYTF. The DNA for the CDR3 is TGCGCCAGCAGTTCGCCAGGTCCGGGGTTCTGGGATGGCTACACCTTC. The chain has TRBV10-1 and TRBJ1-2; D gene unclear. Trimming removed 5 bases from V and 6 bases from J, with 22 bases in between. The germline gives CDR1 WNHNN, CDR2 SYGVQD (reference sequence). The CDR3 is 16 amino acids.

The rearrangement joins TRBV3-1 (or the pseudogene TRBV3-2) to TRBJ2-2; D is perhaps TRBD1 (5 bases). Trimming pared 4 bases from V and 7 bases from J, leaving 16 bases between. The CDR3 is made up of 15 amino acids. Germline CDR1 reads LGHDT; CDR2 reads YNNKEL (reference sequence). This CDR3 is CASSLRTRSSGELFF. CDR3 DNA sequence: TGTGCCAGCAGCCTCAGGACAAGATCTAGCGGGGAGCTGTTTTTT.

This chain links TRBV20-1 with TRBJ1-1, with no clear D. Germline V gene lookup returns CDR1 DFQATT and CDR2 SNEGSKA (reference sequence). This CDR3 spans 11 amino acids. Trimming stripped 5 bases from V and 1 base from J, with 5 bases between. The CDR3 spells CSAYRNTEAFF. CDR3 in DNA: TGCAGTGCTTACAGGAACACTGAAGCTTTCTTT.

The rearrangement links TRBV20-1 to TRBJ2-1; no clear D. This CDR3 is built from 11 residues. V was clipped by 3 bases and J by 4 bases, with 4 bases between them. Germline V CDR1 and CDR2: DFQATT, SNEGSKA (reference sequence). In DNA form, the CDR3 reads TGCAGTGCTAGCGGGTACAATGAGCAGTTCTTC. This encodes CSASGYNEQFF.

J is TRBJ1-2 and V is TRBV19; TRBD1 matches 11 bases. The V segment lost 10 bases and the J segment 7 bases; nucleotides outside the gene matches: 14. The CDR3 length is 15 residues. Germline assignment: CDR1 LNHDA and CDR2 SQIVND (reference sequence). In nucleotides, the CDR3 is TGTGCCATAGGGACAGGGGGACGTAGTTCCTCTGGCTACACCTTC. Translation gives CAIGTGGRSSSGYTF.